A selection of T cell receptor beta chains follows, all from one sample in a study of T cell repertoires in cytomegalovirus infection. TCRdb redid the calling of the reads with MiXCR, one entry per CDR3 protein. The sample has just under 550,000 distinct CDR3 sequences, 26% seen once. Sequenced input: PBMCs. The receptors come from a human donor in good health (CMV status not recorded). Some clones in this sample may be carry-over from other donors' samples. Both conserved end residues are part of each CDR3. A D gene is named only where the DNA matches it firmly. Not all rows give a size; the values are once, few, many and, for expanded clones, a class.

length: 13; size: NA; V: TRBV12-3/TRBV12-4; D: NA; J: TRBJ1-4; CDR3: CASEDSLNEKLFF; DNA: TGTGCCAGCGAAGACAGCCTTAATGAAAAACTGTTTTTT
length: 12; size: NA; V: TRBV7-8; D: NA; J: TRBJ1-4; CDR3: CASSLPGGKLFF; DNA: TGTGCCAGCAGCTTACCGGGTGGAAAACTGTTTTTT
length: 13; size: many; V: TRBV7-2; D: NA; J: TRBJ2-5; CDR3: CASSSASWETQYF; DNA: TGTGCCAGCAGCAGTGCCAGCTGGGAGACCCAGTACTTC
length: 14; size: few; V: TRBV11-2; D: TRBD2; J: TRBJ2-1; CDR3: CASSPRAGWSEQFF; DNA: TGTGCCAGCAGCCCTCGAGCGGGATGGTCTGAGCAGTTCTTC
length: 13; size: NA; V: TRBV10-3; D: NA; J: TRBJ2-1; CDR3: CAIEGGGSNEQFF; DNA: TGTGCCATCGAAGGGGGAGGGAGCAATGAGCAGTTCTTC
length: 16; size: many; V: TRBV7-2; D: NA; J: TRBJ2-2; CDR3: CASSTRLPANTGELFF; DNA: TGTGCCAGCAGCACCCGACTACCGGCGAACACCGGGGAGCTGTTTTTT
length: 15; size: NA; V: TRBV27; D: TRBD2; J: TRBJ2-2; CDR3: CASRGGVVRAGELFF; DNA: TGTGCCAGCAGGGGGGGGGTCGTGAGGGCCGGGGAGCTGTTTTTT
length: 15; size: NA; V: TRBV4-2; D: NA; J: TRBJ1-6; CDR3: CASSSNRPGDSPLHF; DNA: TGTGCCAGCAGCTCCAACCGCCCAGGGGACTCACCCCTCCACTTT
length: 14; size: many; V: TRBV7-2; D: TRBD2; J: TRBJ2-2; CDR3: CASSFSGTAGELFF; DNA: TGTGCCAGCAGCTTCAGCGGGACTGCCGGGGAGCTGTTTTTT
length: 13; size: NA; V: TRBV27; D: TRBD2; J: TRBJ2-1; CDR3: CASSSAGGIEQFF; DNA: TGTGCCAGCAGTTCAGCGGGAGGGATTGAGCAGTTCTTC
length: 13; size: NA; V: TRBV29-1; D: NA; J: TRBJ1-1; CDR3: CSVTGRLNTEAFF; DNA: TGCAGCGTAACAGGGCGTCTGAACACTGAAGCTTTCTTT
length: 16; size: once; V: TRBV19; D: TRBD2; J: TRBJ2-1; CDR3: CASKTSGASSYNEQFF; DNA: TGTGCCAGTAAGACTAGCGGGGCTAGCTCCTACAATGAGCAGTTCTTC
length: 17; size: few; V: TRBV4-1; D: NA; J: TRBJ2-5; CDR3: CASSQEGPPGLQETQYF; DNA: TGCGCCAGCAGCCAAGAGGGTCCCCCGGGACTGCAAGAGACCCAGTACTTC
length: 14; size: NA; V: TRBV11-2; D: TRBD2; J: TRBJ2-1; CDR3: CASSLSGLYNEQFF; DNA: TGTGCCAGCAGCCTTAGCGGGCTCTACAATGAGCAGTTCTTC
length: 15; size: many; V: TRBV7-9; D: TRBD1; J: TRBJ2-5; CDR3: CASSYDRGRGETQYF; DNA: TGTGCCAGCAGCTATGACAGGGGAAGGGGAGAGACCCAGTACTTC
length: 14; size: NA; V: TRBV28; D: NA; J: TRBJ2-1; CDR3: CASSDRTKSNEQFF; DNA: TGTGCCAGCAGTGACCGGACTAAGTCAAATGAGCAGTTCTTC
length: 15; size: many; V: TRBV7-9; D: NA; J: TRBJ2-5; CDR3: CASSLDLQWLQTQYF; DNA: TGTGCCAGCAGCTTAGATTTGCAGTGGTTGCAGACCCAGTACTTC
length: 12; size: NA; V: TRBV28; D: NA; J: TRBJ2-3; CDR3: CASSRDGQTQYF; DNA: TGTGCCAGCAGCAGGGACGGGCAGACGCAGTATTTT
length: 15; size: NA; V: TRBV11-2; D: TRBD2; J: TRBJ2-1; CDR3: CASSLTAQREGEQFF; DNA: TGTGCCAGCAGCCTTACCGCTCAGCGGGAGGGTGAGCAGTTCTTC
length: 15; size: NA; V: TRBV4-3; D: TRBD2; J: TRBJ2-7; CDR3: CASSPQASGSYEQYF; DNA: TGCGCCAGCAGCCCCCAGGCTAGCGGGAGCTACGAGCAGTACTTC